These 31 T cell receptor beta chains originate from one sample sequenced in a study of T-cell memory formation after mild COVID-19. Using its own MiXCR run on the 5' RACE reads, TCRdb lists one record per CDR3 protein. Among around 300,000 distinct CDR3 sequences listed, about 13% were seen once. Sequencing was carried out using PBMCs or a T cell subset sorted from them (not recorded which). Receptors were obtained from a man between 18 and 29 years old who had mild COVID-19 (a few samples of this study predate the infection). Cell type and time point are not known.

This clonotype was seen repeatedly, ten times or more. The CDR3 region is CATRRSSGGTYEQYF. CDR3 sequence (DNA): TGCGCCACCCGGAGGAGCAGCGGGGGGACCTACGAGCAGTACTTC. The V gene is TRBV5-1, the J gene TRBJ2-7; 9 bases agree with TRBD2. The J segment lost 2 bases and the V segment lost 9 bases, leaving 12 bases of the junction unmatched. The CDR3 contains 15 residues. Germline V CDR1 and CDR2: SGHRS, YFSETQ.

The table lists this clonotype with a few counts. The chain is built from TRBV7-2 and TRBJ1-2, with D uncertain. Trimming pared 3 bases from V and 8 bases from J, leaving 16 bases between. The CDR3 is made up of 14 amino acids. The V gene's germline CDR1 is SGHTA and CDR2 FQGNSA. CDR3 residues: CASSFPVGLEGYTF. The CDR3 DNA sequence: TGTGCCAGCAGCTTCCCCGTTGGATTGGAGGGCTACACCTTC.

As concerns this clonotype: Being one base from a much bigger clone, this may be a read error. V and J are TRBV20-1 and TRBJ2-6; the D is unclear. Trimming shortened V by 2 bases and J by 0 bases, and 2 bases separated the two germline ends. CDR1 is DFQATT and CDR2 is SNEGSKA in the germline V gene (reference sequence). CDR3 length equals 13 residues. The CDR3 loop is CSARPSGANVLTF. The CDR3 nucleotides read TGCAGTGCTAGACCCTCTGGGGCCAACGTCCTGACTTTC.

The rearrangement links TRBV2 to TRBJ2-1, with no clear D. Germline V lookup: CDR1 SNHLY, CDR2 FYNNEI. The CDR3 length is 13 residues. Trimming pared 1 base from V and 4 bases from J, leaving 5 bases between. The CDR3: CASSEDVYNEQFF. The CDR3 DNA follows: TGTGCCAGCAGTGAAGACGTGTACAATGAGCAGTTCTTC.

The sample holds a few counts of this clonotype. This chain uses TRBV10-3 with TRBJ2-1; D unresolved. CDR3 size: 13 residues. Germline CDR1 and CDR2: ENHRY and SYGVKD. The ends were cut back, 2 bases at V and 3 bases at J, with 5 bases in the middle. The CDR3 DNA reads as TGTGCCATCAGTGAGAACAACTACAATGAGCAGTTCTTC. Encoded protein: CAISENNYNEQFF.

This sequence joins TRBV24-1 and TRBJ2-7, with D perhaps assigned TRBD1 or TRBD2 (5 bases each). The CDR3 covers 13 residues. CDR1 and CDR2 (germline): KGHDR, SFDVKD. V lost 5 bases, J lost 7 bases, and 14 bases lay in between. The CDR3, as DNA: TGTGCCACCAGTGGGAACAGAGGGGAGGAGCAGTACGTC. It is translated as CATSGNRGEEQYV.

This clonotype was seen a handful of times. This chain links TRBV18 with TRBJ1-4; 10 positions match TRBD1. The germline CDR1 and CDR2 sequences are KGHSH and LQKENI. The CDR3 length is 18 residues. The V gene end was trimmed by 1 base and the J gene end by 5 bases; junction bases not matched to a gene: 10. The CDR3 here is CASSPLLLPGQGNEKLFF. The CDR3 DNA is TGTGCCAGCTCACCACTTTTACTCCCGGGACAGGGGAATGAAAAACTGTTTTTT.

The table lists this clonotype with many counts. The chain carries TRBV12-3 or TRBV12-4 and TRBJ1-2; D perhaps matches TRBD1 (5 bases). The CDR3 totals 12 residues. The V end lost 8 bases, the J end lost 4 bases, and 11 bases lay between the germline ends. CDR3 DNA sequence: TGTGCCAGCCTCACAGGCTCCTATGGCTACACCTTC. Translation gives CASLTGSYGYTF.

CDR3 amino acids: CASSLRVWETQYF. For the CDR3, the DNA is TGCGCCAGCAGCTTGAGAGTATGGGAGACCCAGTACTTC. This chain links TRBV5-1 with TRBJ2-5, with D unclear. The CDR3 has 13 residues. The ends were cut back, 1 base at V and 5 bases at J, with 9 bases in the middle. CDR1 and CDR2 from the germline V gene are SGHRS and YFSETQ.

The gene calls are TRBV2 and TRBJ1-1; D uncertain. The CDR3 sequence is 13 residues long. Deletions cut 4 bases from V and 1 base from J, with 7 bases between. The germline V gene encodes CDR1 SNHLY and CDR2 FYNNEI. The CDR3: CASSVGQNTEAFF. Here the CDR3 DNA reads TGTGCCAGCAGTGTAGGTCAGAACACTGAAGCTTTCTTT.

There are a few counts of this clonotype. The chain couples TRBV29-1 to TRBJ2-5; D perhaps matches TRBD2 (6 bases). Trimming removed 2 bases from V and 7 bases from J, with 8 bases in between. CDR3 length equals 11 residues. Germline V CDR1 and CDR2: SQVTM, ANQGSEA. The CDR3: CSVERERTQYF. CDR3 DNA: TGCAGCGTTGAACGGGAGAGGACCCAGTACTTC.

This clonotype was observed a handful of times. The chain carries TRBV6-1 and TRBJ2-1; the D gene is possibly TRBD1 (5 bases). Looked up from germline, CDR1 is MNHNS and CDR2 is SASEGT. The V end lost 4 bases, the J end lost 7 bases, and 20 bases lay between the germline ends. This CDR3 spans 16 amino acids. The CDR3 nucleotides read TGTGCCAGCAGTGGAGCTTCAGGGTCATTGAGAAATGAGCAGTTCTTC. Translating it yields CASSGASGSLRNEQFF.

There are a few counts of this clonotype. Written as DNA, the CDR3 is TGCGCCAGCAGTCCCAGGGGGCTTACTGAAGCTTTCTTT. It codes for CASSPRGLTEAFF. The chain carries TRBV5-1 and TRBJ1-1, with 8 bases matching TRBD1. This CDR3 is 13 amino acids long. CDR1 and CDR2 (germline): SGHRS, YFSETQ. V shed 5 bases, J shed 5 bases, and the junction held 5 bases outside the gene matches.

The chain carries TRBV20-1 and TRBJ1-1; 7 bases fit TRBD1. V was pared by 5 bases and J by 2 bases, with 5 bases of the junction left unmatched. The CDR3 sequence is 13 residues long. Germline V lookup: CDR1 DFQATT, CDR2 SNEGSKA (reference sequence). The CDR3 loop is CSALDRRNTEAFF. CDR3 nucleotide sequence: TGCAGTGCTCTGGACAGGCGTAACACTGAAGCTTTCTTT.

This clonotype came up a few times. As DNA, the CDR3 is TGTGCCAGCAGCAAATTGGAGGGGGACGAGCAGTACGTC. Translated: CASSKLEGDEQYV. The chain uses TRBV21-1 and TRBJ2-7; the listed D gene, TRBD1, was not tested against the DNA. TRBV21-1 is labeled a pseudogene. The CDR3 totals 13 residues.

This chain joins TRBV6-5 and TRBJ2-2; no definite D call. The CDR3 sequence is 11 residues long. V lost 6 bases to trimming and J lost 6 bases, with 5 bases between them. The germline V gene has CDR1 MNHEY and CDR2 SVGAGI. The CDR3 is CASRTAGELFF. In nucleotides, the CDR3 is TGTGCCAGCAGAACGGCCGGGGAGCTGTTTTTT.

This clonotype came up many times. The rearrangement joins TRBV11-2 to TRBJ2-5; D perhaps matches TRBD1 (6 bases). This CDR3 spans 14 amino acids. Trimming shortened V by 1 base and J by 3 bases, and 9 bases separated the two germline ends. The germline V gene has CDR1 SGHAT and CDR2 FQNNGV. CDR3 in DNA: TGTGCCAGCAGCTTAGCGAACAGGGAAGAGACCCAGTACTTC. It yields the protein CASSLANREETQYF.

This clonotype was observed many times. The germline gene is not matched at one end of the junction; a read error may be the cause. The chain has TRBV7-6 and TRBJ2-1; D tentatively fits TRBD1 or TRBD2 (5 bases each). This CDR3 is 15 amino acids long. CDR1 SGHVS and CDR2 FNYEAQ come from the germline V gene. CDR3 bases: TGTGCCAGTAGCTTAGATGGGGGCTCCTACAATGAGCAGTTCTTC. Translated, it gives CASSLDGGSYNEQFF.

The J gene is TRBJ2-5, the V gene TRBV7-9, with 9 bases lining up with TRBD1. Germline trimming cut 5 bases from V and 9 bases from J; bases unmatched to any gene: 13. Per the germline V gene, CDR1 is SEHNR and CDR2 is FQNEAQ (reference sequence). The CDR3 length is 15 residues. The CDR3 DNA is TGTGCCAGCAGCGCACCCGGGACAGGGACGTGGGCCCAGTACTTC. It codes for CASSAPGTGTWAQYF.

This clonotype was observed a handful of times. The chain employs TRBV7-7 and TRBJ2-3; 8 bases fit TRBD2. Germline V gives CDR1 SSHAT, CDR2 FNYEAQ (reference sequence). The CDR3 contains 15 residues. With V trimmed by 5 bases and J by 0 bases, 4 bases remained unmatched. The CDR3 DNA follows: TGTGCCAGCAGCCGGACTAGCCGTAGCACAGATACGCAGTATTTT. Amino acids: CASSRTSRSTDTQYF.

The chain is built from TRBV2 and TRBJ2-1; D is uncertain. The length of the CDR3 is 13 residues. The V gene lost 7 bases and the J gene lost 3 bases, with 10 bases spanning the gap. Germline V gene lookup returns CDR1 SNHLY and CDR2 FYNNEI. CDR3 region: CASTGDNYNEQFF. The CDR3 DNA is TGTGCCAGCACGGGTGACAACTACAATGAGCAGTTCTTC.

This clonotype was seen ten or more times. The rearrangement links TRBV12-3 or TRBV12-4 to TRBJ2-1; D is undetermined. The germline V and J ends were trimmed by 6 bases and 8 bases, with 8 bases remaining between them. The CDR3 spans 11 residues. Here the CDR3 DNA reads TGTGCCAGCAGCCGTAGTTATGAGCAGTTCTTC. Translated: CASSRSYEQFF.

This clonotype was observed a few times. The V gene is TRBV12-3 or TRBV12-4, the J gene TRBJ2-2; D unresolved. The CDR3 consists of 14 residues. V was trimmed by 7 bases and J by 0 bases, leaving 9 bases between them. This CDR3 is CASNSLANTGELFF. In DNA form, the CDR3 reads TGTGCCAGCAATTCACTCGCGAACACCGGGGAGCTGTTTTTT.

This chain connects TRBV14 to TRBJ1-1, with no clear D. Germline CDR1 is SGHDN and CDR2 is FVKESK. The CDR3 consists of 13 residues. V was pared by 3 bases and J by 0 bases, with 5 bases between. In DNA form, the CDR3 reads TGTGCCAGCAGCCAGAACATGAACACTGAAGCTTTCTTT. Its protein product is CASSQNMNTEAFF. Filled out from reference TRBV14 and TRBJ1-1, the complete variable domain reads EAGVTQFPSHSVIEKGQTVTLRCDPISGHDNLYWYRRVMGKEIKFLLHFVKESKQDESGMPNNRFLAERTGGTYSTLKVQPAELEDSGVYFCASSQNMNTEAFFGQGTRLTVV.

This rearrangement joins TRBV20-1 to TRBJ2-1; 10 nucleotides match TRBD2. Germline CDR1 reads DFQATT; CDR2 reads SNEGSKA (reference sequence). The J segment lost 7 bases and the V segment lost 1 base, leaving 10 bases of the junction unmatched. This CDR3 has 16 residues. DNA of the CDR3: TGCAGTGCTAGAGTGGCAGCGGGGGGGCCCTGGAATGAGCAGTTCTTC. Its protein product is CSARVAAGGPWNEQFF.

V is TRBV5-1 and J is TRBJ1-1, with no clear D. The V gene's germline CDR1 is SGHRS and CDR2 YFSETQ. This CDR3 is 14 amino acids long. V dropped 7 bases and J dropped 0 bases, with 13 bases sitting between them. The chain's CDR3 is CASAPRRMNTEAFF. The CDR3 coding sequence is TGCGCCAGCGCCCCGCGGAGGATGAACACTGAAGCTTTCTTT.

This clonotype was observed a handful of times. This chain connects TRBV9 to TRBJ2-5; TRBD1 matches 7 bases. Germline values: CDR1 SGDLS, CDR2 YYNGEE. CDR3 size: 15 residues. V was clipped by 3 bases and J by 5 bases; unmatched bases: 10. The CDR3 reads CASSADTGARETQYF. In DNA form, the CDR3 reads TGTGCCAGCAGCGCAGACACAGGGGCAAGGGAGACCCAGTACTTC.

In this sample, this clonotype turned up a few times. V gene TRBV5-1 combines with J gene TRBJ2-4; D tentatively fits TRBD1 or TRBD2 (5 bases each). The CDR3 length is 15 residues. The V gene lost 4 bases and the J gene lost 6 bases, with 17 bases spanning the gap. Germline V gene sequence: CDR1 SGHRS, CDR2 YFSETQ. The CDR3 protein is CASSPGTDEVNIQYF. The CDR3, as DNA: TGCGCCAGCAGCCCTGGGACCGACGAAGTAAACATTCAGTACTTC.

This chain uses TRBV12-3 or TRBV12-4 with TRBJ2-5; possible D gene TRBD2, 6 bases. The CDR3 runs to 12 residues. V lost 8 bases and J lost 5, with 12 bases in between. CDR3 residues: CASAHGGETQYF. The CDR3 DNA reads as TGTGCCAGCGCCCACGGGGGTGAGACCCAGTACTTC.

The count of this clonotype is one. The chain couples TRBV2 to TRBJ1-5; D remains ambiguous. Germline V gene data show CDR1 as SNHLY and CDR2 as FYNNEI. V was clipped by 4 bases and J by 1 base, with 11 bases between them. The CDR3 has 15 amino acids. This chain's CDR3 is CASSGLDGSNQPQHF. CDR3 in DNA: TGTGCCAGCAGTGGACTGGACGGGAGCAATCAGCCCCAGCATTTT.

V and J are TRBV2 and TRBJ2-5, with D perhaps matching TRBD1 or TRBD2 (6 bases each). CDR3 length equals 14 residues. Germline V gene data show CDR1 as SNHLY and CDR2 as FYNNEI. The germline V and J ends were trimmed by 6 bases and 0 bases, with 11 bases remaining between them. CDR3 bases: TGTGCCAGCAGCGCGAGGGGGGACCAAGAGACCCAGTACTTC. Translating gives CASSARGDQETQYF.